This T cell receptor (beta chain) came from a study of cytomegalovirus exposure and HLA in healthy donors. General study points: The study listed roughly 150 cytomegalovirus-associated TCR beta chains. A prior analysis recorded that most TCR beta V segments were productive about 87% or about 30% of the time. As a later analysis revealed, the rate of TCR association differed by HLA locus, with DRB1 most and HLA-C fewest.

The CDR3 length is 15 residues. The junction had 7 bases not matched to a gene; V was cut back by 4 bases and J by 10 bases. Germline loops: CDR1 KGHSH, CDR2 LQKENI. 60 Vbeta and 13 Jbeta primers were used in PCR. TCRdb's copy holds only in-frame clones and misses some; the assay was immunoSEQ multiplex PCR. The repertoire holds 75,000 to 100,000 clones, with around 81% as singletons. Comments on this clone: The target antigen is unknown.

Sequencing used PBMCs. The rearrangement links TRBV18 to TRBJ1-6, with TRBD1 identical over 10 bases. The clonotype was recovered from a man in his forties in good health and CMV-seropositive. The CDR3 DNA reads as TGTGCCAGCTCACATAGGACAGGGGGAGAATCACCCCTCCACTTT. This sequence encodes CASSHRTGGESPLHF.